This record concerns one TCR beta chain sequence. Using immunoSEQ multiplex PCR, the repertoire was profiled, and TCRdb retains in-frame clones only, with some absent. The sample lists about 51,000 clones, about nine tenths seen once, with just under 40% in the top ten. CDR3 length: 15 residues. The V end lost 5 bases, the J end lost 5 bases, and 19 bases lay between the germline ends. The germline CDR1 and CDR2 sequences are SNHLY and FYNNEI. The sample comes from a study of control samples from healthy donors and cancer patients. This chain uses TRBV2 with TRBJ2-7, with TRBD1 as a possible D gene (6 bases). This clonotype was obtained from a man aged 50-60 years with head and neck cancer. The sequenced sample consisted of PBMCs. CDR3: CASSSTGRGANEQYF. The CDR3, as DNA: TGTGCCAGCAGTTCAACAGGGAGAGGGGCTAACGAGCAGTACTTC.